What follows are 18 T cell receptor beta chains derived from one specimen sequenced in a study of radiation and T cells in renal cell carcinoma. The treatment was: treatment-naive control, cytoreductive nephrectomy. Assay: immunoSEQ multiplex PCR; the TCRdb copy retains only in-frame clones and omits some. The data contain approximately 14,000 clones, roughly 60% of them singletons. Material: tumor tissue, obtained from a patient whose treatment was nephrectomy without radiotherapy. These receptor sequences come from a man in his forties or fifties with renal cell carcinoma.

This clone was counted a single time. This chain connects TRBV18 to TRBJ1-1; the match to TRBD1 covers 8 bases. The CDR3 is 15 amino acids. CDR1 and CDR2 (germline): KGHSH, LQKENI. V was pared by 1 base and J by 1 base, with 2 bases of the junction left unmatched. CDR3 DNA: TGTGCCAGCTCACCACGACAGGGGCCGAACACTGAAGCTTTCTTT. This sequence encodes CASSPRQGPNTEAFF.

This clone occurred once. This chain joins TRBV10-3 and TRBJ1-6; D perhaps matches TRBD1 (6 bases). Trimming removed 0 bases at V and 11 bases at J, with 14 bases between. The CDR3 runs to 15 residues. Per the germline V gene, CDR1 is ENHRY and CDR2 is SYGVKD. In nucleotides, the CDR3 is TGTGCCATCAGTGAGTCGAAAGGGGGGGCGGCACCCCTCCACTTT. Translating it yields CAISESKGGAAPLHF.

The V and J genes are TRBV7-7 and TRBJ2-1; unclear D gene. Germline CDR1 and CDR2: SSHAT and FNYEAQ (reference sequence). V was clipped by 1 base and J by 6 bases, with 10 bases between them. The CDR3 length is 14 residues. The DNA of the CDR3 is TGTGCCAGCAGCTTAGGCGTAAGCGTCAATGAGCAGTTCTTC. Translation gives CASSLGVSVNEQFF.

The chain links TRBV2 to TRBJ2-7, with D possibly being TRBD2 (7 bases). V lost 11 bases and J 3 bases, leaving 17 bases between the germline ends. Germline V gene sequence: CDR1 SNHLY, CDR2 FYNNEI. The CDR3 length is 13 residues. The CDR3 coding sequence is TGTGCCTCCGGGGGGCAGGGCCTCTACGAGCAGTACTTC. Translated: CASGGQGLYEQYF.

This clone was recorded a few times. The chain joins TRBV19 to TRBJ2-3; possible D gene TRBD1, 5 bases. V lost 3 bases, J lost 2 bases, and 12 bases lay in between. Germline V lookup: CDR1 LNHDA, CDR2 SQIVND (reference sequence). CDR3 length equals 15 residues. CDR3 DNA sequence: TGTGCCAGTAGTATCCAGGGCGGCCTCACAGATACGCAGTATTTT. Protein sequence: CASSIQGGLTDTQYF.

The V gene is TRBV19, the J gene TRBJ1-5; a weak D match, TRBD1 (6 bases). Germline loops: CDR1 LNHDA, CDR2 SQIVND (reference sequence). The CDR3 has 14 residues. V shed 5 bases and J shed 6 bases, with 14 bases lying between them. As DNA, the CDR3 is TGTGCCAGTAGTCCCACAGGGTCGGGTCAGCCCCAGCATTTT. It specifies CASSPTGSGQPQHF. The full variable domain, with the rest looked up from reference TRBV19 and TRBJ1-5, is DGGITQSPKYLFRKEGQNVTLSCEQNLNHDAMYWYRQDPGQGLRLIYYSQIVNDFQKGDIAEGYSVSREKKESFPLTVTSAQKNPTAFYLCASSPTGSGQPQHFGDGTRLSIL.

In its sample, this clone ranks as medium-sized. V is TRBV4-2 and J is TRBJ2-2, with 8 bases aligning to TRBD1. This CDR3 is built from 16 residues. CDR1 is LGHNA, CDR2 YNFKEQ, per germline. Trimming cost V 4 bases and J 1 base; bases outside gene matches: 5. CDR3: CASSPTQGVNTGELFF. In DNA form, the CDR3 reads TGTGCCAGCAGCCCCACACAGGGGGTGAACACCGGGGAGCTGTTTTTT.

This clone was seen once. The junction departs from germline at one end; a sequencing error may be responsible. The chain combines TRBV11-1 with TRBJ2-1; 15 bases map to TRBD2. The CDR3 extends over 19 amino acids. CDR1 SGHAT and CDR2 FQDESV come from the germline V gene (reference sequence). The CDR3: CASSSGLAGGPRTDKEQFF. The CDR3 nucleotides are TGTGCCAGCAGCTCAGGACTAGCGGGGGGGCCCAGGACAGACAAGGAGCAGTTCTTC. Together with reference TRBV11-1 and TRBJ2-1, the CDR3 gives the full variable domain: EAEVAQSPRYKITEKSQAVAFWCDPISGHATLYWYRQILGQGPELLVQFQDESVVDDSQLPKDRFSAERLKGVDSTLKIQPAELGDSAMYLCASSSGLAGGPRTDKEQFFGPGTRLTVL.

This clone was observed a few times. The gene calls are TRBV14 and TRBJ1-4; D unresolved. V was pared by 2 bases and J by 12 bases, with 13 bases between. The CDR3 has 13 amino acids. Per the germline V gene, CDR1 is SGHDN and CDR2 is FVKESK. CDR3 sequence reads: CASSQWLGGELFF. The DNA for the CDR3 is TGTGCCAGCAGCCAATGGTTGGGTGGGGAACTGTTTTTT.

This clone turned up a few times. J is TRBJ1-1 and V is TRBV4-2, with 11 nucleotides matching TRBD1. Losses at the gene ends were 8 bases for V and 0 bases for J; bases not matched to a gene: 8. The CDR3 contains 16 residues. Germline assignment: CDR1 LGHNA and CDR2 YNFKEQ. CDR3: CASGGQGAWMNTEAFF. In DNA, the CDR3 is TGTGCCAGCGGCGGACAGGGGGCTTGGATGAACACTGAAGCTTTCTTT.

The table lists this clone with a few counts. This chain connects TRBV19 to TRBJ2-7; the D gene could be TRBD1 or TRBD2 (5 bases each). This CDR3 comprises 14 residues. Trimming took off 1 base at V and 2 bases at J, with 9 bases between the two ends. CDR1 and CDR2 from the germline V gene are LNHDA and SQIVND (reference sequence). The CDR3 DNA is TGTGCCAGTAGTATAGGGGGACGGACCTACGAGCAGTACTTC. Translating gives CASSIGGRTYEQYF.

CDR3 DNA sequence: TGTGCCAGTAGTCGACAGCACTATGGCTACACCTTC. It encodes CASSRQHYGYTF. The chain links TRBV19 to TRBJ1-2; D might be TRBD1 (5 bases). This CDR3 spans 12 amino acids. Germline V gene lookup returns CDR1 LNHDA and CDR2 SQIVND (reference sequence). With 5 bases removed from V and 3 bases from J, the gap between germline ends came to 7 bases. The whole variable domain, remainder taken from reference TRBV19 and TRBJ1-2, is DGGITQSPKYLFRKEGQNVTLSCEQNLNHDAMYWYRQDPGQGLRLIYYSQIVNDFQKGDIAEGYSVSREKKESFPLTVTSAQKNPTAFYLCASSRQHYGYTFGSGTRLTVV.

The V call is TRBV19, the J call TRBJ2-1; D is unclear. The CDR3 totals 13 residues. Germline lookup yields CDR1 LNHDA and CDR2 SQIVND (reference sequence). The V end was cut by 10 bases, the J end by 0 bases, with 10 bases between. CDR3 in DNA: TGTGCCACCGCGGCCCCCTCCTACAATGAGCAGTTCTTC. Translation: CATAAPSYNEQFF.

This clone appeared a few times. The rearrangement joins TRBV5-1 to TRBJ1-2; 7 nucleotides match TRBD1. V lost 2 bases and J lost 4; bases outside the gene matches: 11. The V gene's germline CDR1 is SGHRS and CDR2 YFSETQ. The CDR3 runs 16 residues. The CDR3 sequence: CASSFGAFGTVYGYTF. The CDR3 DNA reads as TGCGCCAGCAGCTTTGGGGCATTCGGGACAGTCTATGGCTACACCTTC.

The gene calls are TRBV28 and TRBJ2-7; D gene uncertain. This CDR3 contains 13 residues. The V and J ends lost 2 bases and 3 bases respectively, with 8 bases between them. The V gene's germline CDR1 is MDHEN and CDR2 SYDVKM. The CDR3 reads CASSLRTDYEQYF. For the CDR3, the DNA is TGTGCCAGCAGTTTACGTACGGACTACGAGCAGTACTTC.

The rearrangement uses TRBV12-5 and TRBJ2-1; D possibly corresponds to TRBD2 (6 bases). The CDR3 is 15 amino acids. The V gene's germline CDR1 is LGHNT and CDR2 FRNRAP. V was clipped by 4 bases and J by 3 bases, with 13 bases between them. The CDR3 nucleotides are TGTGCTAGTGGTTCCCGGGGGTCCCTCTACAATGAGCAGTTCTTC. Its protein product is CASGSRGSLYNEQFF.

V usage is TRBV15 and J usage is TRBJ1-1, with D maybe TRBD1 (5 bases). This CDR3 is 15 amino acids long. CDR1 is LNHNV, CDR2 YYDKDF, per germline (reference sequence). Trimming took off 0 bases at V and 2 bases at J, with 10 bases between the two ends. CDR3 loop: CATSRDWGGNTEAFF. DNA of the CDR3: TGTGCCACCAGCAGAGATTGGGGGGGTAACACTGAAGCTTTCTTT.

The chain couples TRBV5-6 to TRBJ1-1; 8 bases are a match to TRBD1. Per the germline V gene, CDR1 is SGHDT and CDR2 is YYEEEE. The length of the CDR3 is 16 residues. The junction had 11 bases not matched to a gene; V was cut back by 4 bases and J by 3 bases. For the CDR3, the DNA is TGTGCCAGCAGCCCCGGTGGGCAGGGGGCAGACACTGAAGCTTTCTTT. Translated: CASSPGGQGADTEAFF.